Below, 9 T cell receptor beta chains from the same sample are listed, as sequenced in a study of human CD8 memory T cell subsets. Libraries for TCR beta were constructed using UMI-labeled 5' RACE. From its re-call of the 5' RACE reads, TCRdb lists each CDR3 protein once, without DNA. The specimen's table records about 10,000 distinct CDR3 sequences. The material sequenced was CD8+ T cells from PBMCs. The receptors were gathered from a human donor in good health.

This chain links TRBV7-2 with TRBJ2-5; the D call from TCRdb, TRBD1, cannot be confirmed without DNA. Germline CDR1 and CDR2: SGHTA and FQGNSA. The CDR3 is made up of 16 amino acids. Here the CDR3 reads CASSLVGTGGAETQYF.

The chain carries TRBV3-1 and TRBJ2-1; TCRdb outputs TRBD1, but without DNA this stays unchecked. The CDR3 consists of 14 residues. Germline-derived CDR1 and CDR2 are LGHDT and YNNKEL (reference sequence). CDR3 sequence: CASSHPGQGNEQFF.

The rearrangement joins TRBV6-1 to TRBJ1-1. This CDR3 contains 13 residues. Germline loops: CDR1 MNHNS, CDR2 SASEGT. The CDR3 protein is CASSPRLNTEAFF.

This chain connects TRBV14 to TRBJ2-3; the D call of TRBD1 rests on TCRdb alone, since no DNA is present to check it. CDR1 is SGHDN, CDR2 FVKESK, per germline. CDR3 length: 15 residues. CDR3 region: CASSVRDRVRDTQYF.

V usage is TRBV9 and J usage is TRBJ2-2. In germline, CDR1 is SGDLS, CDR2 YYNGEE. The CDR3 sequence is 14 residues long. The CDR3 loop reads CASSVATGTGELFF.

The V gene is TRBV28, the J gene TRBJ2-2. CDR1 is MDHEN and CDR2 is SYDVKM in the germline V gene. This CDR3 is 13 amino acids long. CDR3 sequence: CASSTLGAGELFF.

The J gene is TRBJ2-2, the V gene TRBV10-3; the D gene TCRdb calls, TRBD2, cannot be checked with no DNA. Germline CDR1 and CDR2: ENHRY and SYGVKD. This CDR3 spans 15 amino acids. CDR3 sequence reads: CAISELRGPGGELFF.

CDR3 protein: CASSFGNSYNEQFF. The chain carries TRBV19 and TRBJ2-1. There are 14 residues in the CDR3. Germline-derived CDR1 and CDR2 are LNHDA and SQIVND (reference sequence).

This chain uses TRBV7-9 with TRBJ1-4. In germline, CDR1 is SEHNR, CDR2 FQNEAQ (reference sequence). The CDR3 length is 14 residues. The CDR3 region is CASSFPATNEKLFF.